This TCR beta chain was captured in a study of blood T cell repertoires in COVID-19. Study summary: The United States, Italy and Spain supplied acute and convalescent COVID-19 samples.

This clone was seen a single time. Sequencing used immunoSEQ multiplex PCR; TCRdb keeps in-frame clones, though not all of them. The sample lists some 120,000 clones, over 85% occurring once. This clonotype originated in a man aged 60-69 years with COVID-19, enrolled during active disease. Sequencing was performed on peripheral blood.

CDR3 loop: CASSSRGQEFTGELFF. The CDR3 bases are TGTGCCAGCAGCTCACGGGGACAGGAGTTCACCGGGGAGCTGTTTTTT. This chain joins TRBV11-2 and TRBJ2-2; 8 positions agree with TRBD1. Germline trimming cut 4 bases from V and 4 bases from J; bases unmatched to any gene: 8. From germline, CDR1 is SGHAT and CDR2 FQNNGV. CDR3 length equals 16 residues.